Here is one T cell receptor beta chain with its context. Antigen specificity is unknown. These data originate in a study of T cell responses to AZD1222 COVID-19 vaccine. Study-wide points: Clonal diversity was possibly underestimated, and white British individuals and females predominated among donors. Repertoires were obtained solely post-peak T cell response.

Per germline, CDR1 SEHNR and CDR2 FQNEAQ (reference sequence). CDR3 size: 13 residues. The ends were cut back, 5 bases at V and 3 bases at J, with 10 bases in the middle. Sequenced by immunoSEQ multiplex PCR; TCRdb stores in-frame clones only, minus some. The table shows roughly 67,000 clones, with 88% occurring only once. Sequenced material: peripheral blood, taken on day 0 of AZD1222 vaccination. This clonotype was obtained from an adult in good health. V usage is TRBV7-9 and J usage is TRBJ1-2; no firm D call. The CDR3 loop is CASSHPGDYGYTF. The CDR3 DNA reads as TGTGCCAGCAGCCACCCAGGCGACTATGGCTACACCTTC.